The entry below describes one T cell receptor beta chain. Its specificity is not known. This entry comes from a study of cytomegalovirus exposure and HLA in healthy donors. The study, taken as a whole, reports: Later analysis identified a missense DCLRE1C variant that was linked to TCR beta V- and J-gene trimming. TRBV6-2, TRBV6-3 and other indistinguishable V segments were excluded. According to reports, the classifier identified cytomegalovirus status with high specificity and sensitivity.

Primers for the PCR totalled 60 Vbeta and 13 Jbeta. Clones were read by immunoSEQ multiplex PCR, and TCRdb kept only the in-frame ones, dropping some. The table lists 95,000 to 110,000 clones, about 71% of them singletons. V lost 6 bases and J 0 bases, leaving 9 bases between the germline ends. The V gene's germline CDR1 is SQVTM and CDR2 ANQGSEA. The length of the CDR3 is 12 residues. The rearrangement uses TRBV29-1 and TRBJ2-7; the D is unclear. Source material: PBMCs. The origin of this receptor is a woman aged 50 to 60 in good health and CMV-seronegative. The CDR3 bases are TGCAGCGTCTATGCTACCTCCTACGAGCAGTACTTC. Its translation is CSVYATSYEQYF.